This T cell receptor (beta chain) was profiled in a study of blood T cells in healthy people across ages. A sample-barcoded 5' primer and a J-beta primer mix were used in a second PCR of roughly 6 to 12 cycles. Each CDR3 protein is one row after TCRdb ran MiXCR on the 5' RACE reads. This table holds about 1.4 million distinct CDR3 sequences, around 59% found once. V was shortened by 5 bases and J by 6 bases, with 14 bases between the two germline ends. Germline V gene data show CDR1 as SGHTA and CDR2 as FQGNSA. The CDR3 spans 13 residues. With each sample, at least 6 micrograms of total RNA were extracted. This clonotype was counted only a few times. Its antigen is still unknown. Findings and limits, study-wide: Expanded clonotype changes were possibly confounded by unknown donor CMV status.

V and J are TRBV7-2 and TRBJ2-7; perhaps TRBD2 as D (5 bases). Sequenced input: blood. The origin of this receptor is a man aged 18 to 35 in good health. CDR3: CASSPSPGSEQYF. CDR3 sequence (DNA): TGTGCCAGCAGCCCATCCCCGGGAAGCGAGCAGTACTTC.